This T cell receptor (beta chain) is drawn from a study of breast tumors, draining lymph nodes, adjacent tissues. General observations from the study: Tumor TCR diversity was below lymph nodes but above nontumor tissue. Data only fit, rather than demonstrated, lymph node origin of most tumor T cells. Most tumor T cells seemingly derive from lymph node, then expand in tumor. Tumor and nontumor repertoires were significantly more similar in luminal-like than in basal-like breast cancer.

Germline V gene sequence: CDR1 SSHAT, CDR2 FNYEAQ (reference sequence). This CDR3 has 14 residues. There are many counts of this clonotype. Its antigen is currently unknown. At one end the junction does not follow the germline gene, possibly because of a read error. TCRdb re-called the multiplex PCR reads through MiXCR, storing one row per CDR3 protein. The sample contains 270,000 or so distinct CDR3 sequences, under 35% of which appear only once. The lymph nodes were axillary draining lymph nodes from breast cancer patients. The sequence was collected from a female donor with breast cancer. Some clones in this sample may be carry-over from other donors' samples. Sequencing was carried out using axillary lymph node tissue. This sequence joins TRBV7-7 and TRBJ1-4, with 7 bases that match TRBD1. CDR3 nucleotide sequence: TGTGCTAGCAGCCCCGGGACAGATAATGAAAAACTGTTTTTT. Encoded protein: CASSPGTDNEKLFF.